This T cell receptor (beta chain) was recorded in a study of beta chain features in type 1 diabetes. Study conclusions and caveats: TCRB CDR3 length was moderately but significantly reduced in all four CD4+ subsets of Type 1 diabetes patients.

Trimming took 5 bases from V and 8 from J; bases not matched to a gene: 5. The CDR3 is made up of 12 amino acids. Germline V gives CDR1 MNHEY, CDR2 SMNVEV (reference sequence). Each of the CD4+ naive, central memory, regulatory and stem cell-like memory populations was sorted via CD45RO/CCR7/CD25/CD127/CD95/CD27. Sequenced material consisted of expressed TCRB transcripts (all of the isolated RNA was reverse transcribed). The method was immunoSEQ multiplex PCR; TCRdb's version includes in-frame clones alone and lacks a portion of them. The table records over 600,000 clones, 12% of them present only once. In the case of this clone: Its specificity is unknown.

The chain combines TRBV27 with TRBJ1-2; 7 bases are shared with TRBD1. This TCR was recovered from a man aged 30-40 years with type 1 diabetes. The sequenced material came from naive CD4+ T cells from blood. The CDR3 loop is CASSRQGRGYTF. For the CDR3, the DNA is TGTGCCAGCAGTCGACAGGGACGAGGCTACACCTTC.